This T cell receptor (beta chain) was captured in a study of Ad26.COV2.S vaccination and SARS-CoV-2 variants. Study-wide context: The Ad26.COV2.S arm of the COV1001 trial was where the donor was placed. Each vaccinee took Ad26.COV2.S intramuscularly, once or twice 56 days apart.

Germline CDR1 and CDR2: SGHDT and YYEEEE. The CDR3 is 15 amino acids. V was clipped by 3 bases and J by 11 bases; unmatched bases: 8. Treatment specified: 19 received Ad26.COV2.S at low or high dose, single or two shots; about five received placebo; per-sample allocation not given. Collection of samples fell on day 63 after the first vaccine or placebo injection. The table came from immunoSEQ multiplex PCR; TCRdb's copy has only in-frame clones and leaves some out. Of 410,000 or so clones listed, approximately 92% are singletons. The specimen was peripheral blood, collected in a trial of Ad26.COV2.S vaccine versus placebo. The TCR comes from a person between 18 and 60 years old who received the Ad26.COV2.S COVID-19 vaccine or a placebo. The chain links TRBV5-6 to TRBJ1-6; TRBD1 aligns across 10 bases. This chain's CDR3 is CASSSGQGNYPPLHF. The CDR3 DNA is TGTGCCAGCAGCTCGGGACAGGGGAATTATCCACCCCTCCACTTT.